These T cell receptor beta chains were read from a single sample in a study of cytotoxic CD8 clonotypes in ibrutinib-treated CLL. Some clones are missing from TCRdb's copy, which holds only in-frame ones; the method was immunoSEQ multiplex PCR. The sample has about 140,000 clones, approximately 90% seen once. The specimen comprised PBMCs, sampled after 12 months of ibrutinib treatment. All receptors derive from a human donor with chronic lymphocytic leukemia. Each CDR3 is given with its conserved first and last residue. Each record gives: D gene, clone size, J gene, V gene, CDR3 protein, CDR3 DNA. D genes are given only for firm matches. Clone size, where shown, is once, few, many, or a class for clones that have expanded.

TRBD2	NA	TRBJ2-5	TRBV5-1	CASSLRTSGQETQYF	TGCGCCAGCAGCTTAAGGACTAGCGGACAAGAGACCCAGTACTTC
NA	NA	TRBJ2-1	TRBV2	CASRGTPRWGEQFF	TGTGCCAGCAGAGGGACTCCCAGGTGGGGTGAGCAGTTCTTC
TRBD2	NA	TRBJ2-1	TRBV13	CASSTTSGSSYNEQFF	TGTGCCAGCAGCACGACTAGCGGGAGCTCCTACAATGAGCAGTTCTTC
NA	NA	TRBJ2-4	TRBV2	CASSEEAGTHF	TGTGCCAGCAGTGAAGAGGCAGGGACGCACTTC
NA	NA	TRBJ2-7	TRBV2	CASVGRLFYEQYF	TGTGCCAGCGTGGGGCGACTTTTCTACGAGCAGTACTTC
TRBD2	NA	TRBJ2-1	TRBV11-3	CASSSGLAGLGEQFF	TGTGCCAGCAGCTCGGGACTAGCGGGGTTAGGGGAGCAGTTCTTC
TRBD1	NA	TRBJ1-1	TRBV5-5	CASSPLWTQGVGTEAFF	TGTGCCAGCAGCCCGCTGTGGACTCAGGGGGTGGGGACTGAAGCTTTCTTT
NA	NA	TRBJ2-7	TRBV4-3	CASSQGSSGTGATYEQYF	TGCGCCAGCAGCCAAGGATCTAGCGGGACAGGGGCCACCTACGAGCAGTACTTC
NA	once	TRBJ2-3	TRBV5-6	CASSFTDTQYF	TGTGCCAGCAGCTTCACAGATACGCAGTATTTT
NA	NA	TRBJ2-3	TRBV19	CASSPVSYTDTQYF	TGTGCCAGTAGTCCCGTGTCTTACACAGATACGCAGTATTTT
NA	NA	TRBJ2-3	TRBV11-2	CASSQRRAEDTQYF	TGTGCCAGCAGCCAAAGGCGGGCGGAAGATACGCAGTATTTT
NA	NA	TRBJ1-1	TRBV6-6	CASSYTVRTEAFF	TGTGCCAGCAGTTACACAGTGCGCACTGAAGCTTTCTTT
NA	NA	TRBJ2-1	TRBV29-1	CSVHHRRENEQFF	TGCAGCGTCCACCACCGCAGGGAAAATGAGCAGTTCTTC
NA	NA	TRBJ2-1	TRBV19	CASSYGTATYNEQFF	TGTGCCAGTAGTTACGGGACTGCTACCTACAATGAGCAGTTCTTC
TRBD2	NA	TRBJ2-3	TRBV9	CASSPLAGTDTQYF	TGTGCCAGCAGTCCTCTAGCGGGGACAGATACGCAGTATTTT
NA	NA	TRBJ1-2	TRBV15	CATSRDSGGYYGYTF	TGTGCCACCAGCAGAGATAGCGGGGGTTACTATGGCTACACCTTC
NA	NA	TRBJ1-1	TRBV7-2	CASSSSLNTEAFF	TGTGCCAGCAGCTCCAGTTTGAACACTGAAGCTTTCTTT
NA	NA	TRBJ2-4	TRBV4-3	CASSHYSGAKNIQYF	TGCGCCAGCAGCCATTATAGCGGAGCCAAAAACATTCAGTACTTC
TRBD2	NA	TRBJ2-1	TRBV19	CASRPGLAADNEQFF	TGTGCCAGTAGACCGGGACTAGCGGCTGACAATGAGCAGTTCTTC
NA	NA	TRBJ1-4	TRBV10-3	CAISELSEKLFF	TGTGCCATCAGTGAGTTGAGTGAAAAACTGTTTTTT
NA	once	TRBJ1-5	TRBV7-8	CASSPDLGFQPQHF	TGTGCCAGCAGCCCTGATTTGGGGTTTCAGCCCCAGCATTTT
NA	NA	TRBJ2-7	TRBV7-2	CASSLRGPEQYF	TGTGCCAGCAGCTTACGCGGGCCGGAGCAGTACTTC
TRBD2	NA	TRBJ2-3	TRBV4-2	CASSQAGLAGLGDTQYF	TGTGCCAGCAGCCAAGCGGGACTAGCGGGATTGGGAGATACGCAGTATTTT
NA	NA	TRBJ2-3	TRBV7-6	CASSSPAGDTQYF	TGTGCCAGCAGCTCCCCGGCGGGAGATACGCAGTATTTT
NA	NA	TRBJ1-2	TRBV7-8	CASSLEAQEHYGYTF	TGTGCCAGCAGCTTAGAGGCCCAGGAGCACTATGGCTACACCTTC
NA	NA	TRBJ1-1	TRBV29-1	CSVTTGDAFF	TGCAGCGTTACCACGGGGGATGCTTTCTTT
NA	NA	TRBJ2-3	TRBV5-6	CASSETGRWRTDTQYF	TGTGCCAGCAGCGAAACTGGGAGGTGGCGCACAGATACGCAGTATTTT
NA	NA	TRBJ2-2	TRBV7-6	CASGTEWGVNTGELFF	TGTGCCAGCGGGACGGAATGGGGGGTGAACACCGGGGAGCTGTTTTTT
NA	NA	TRBJ1-5	TRBV30	CAWSVGGGNQPQHF	TGTGCCTGGAGTGTCGGGGGTGGGAATCAGCCCCAGCATTTT
NA	NA	TRBJ2-5	TRBV28	CASSLTLGQKETQYF	TGTGCCAGCAGTTTAACGCTCGGCCAGAAGGAGACCCAGTACTTC
NA	NA	TRBJ1-2	TRBV7-9	CASSLATPYGYTF	TGTGCCAGCAGCTTAGCCACACCGTATGGCTACACCTTC
TRBD2	NA	TRBJ2-7	TRBV6-5	CAIRTSGSYEQYF	TGTGCCATTAGGACTAGCGGGAGTTACGAGCAGTACTTC
NA	NA	TRBJ2-7	TRBV5-6	CASSKQGAREQYF	TGTGCCAGCAGCAAACAGGGCGCCCGGGAGCAGTACTTC
TRBD2	NA	TRBJ2-1	TRBV7-3	CASSLTSSGNEQFF	TGTGCCAGCAGCTTAACTTCTAGCGGCAATGAGCAGTTCTTC
NA	NA	TRBJ2-7	TRBV5-4	CASSLSASYEQYF	TGTGCCAGCAGCTTGTCAGCCTCCTACGAGCAGTACTTC
TRBD1	NA	TRBJ1-4	TRBV16	CASSSGSDRVFANEKLFF	TGTGCCAGCAGCTCCGGATCGGACAGGGTGTTTGCTAATGAAAAACTGTTTTTT
NA	NA	TRBJ2-3	TRBV4-2	CASSRGATQSTDTQYF	TGTGCCAGCAGCCGAGGGGCGACACAGAGCACAGATACGCAGTATTTT
TRBD2	NA	TRBJ2-7	TRBV9	CASSPWEGSYEQYF	TGTGCCAGCAGCCCATGGGAGGGCTCCTACGAGCAGTACTTC
NA	NA	TRBJ2-1	TRBV15	CATSRDWGADRNEQFF	TGTGCCACCAGCAGAGATTGGGGGGCGGACAGAAATGAGCAGTTCTTC
NA	NA	TRBJ1-5	TRBV28	CASSQDVQPQHF	TGTGCCAGCAGTCAAGACGTGCAGCCCCAGCATTTT
TRBD2	NA	TRBJ2-5	TRBV5-1	CASSASGVETQYF	TGCGCCAGCAGCGCGAGCGGGGTTGAGACCCAGTACTTC